Below are 4 T cell receptor beta chains sequenced from a single sample in a study of CD8+ T cells in alopecia areata. Treatment of the sample: oral pan-JAK inhibitor, 5-10 mg twice daily. cDNA serving as the sequencing template came from extracted, reverse transcribed RNA. Generated by immunoSEQ multiplex PCR, the TCRdb table keeps only in-frame clones and is missing some. Of about 200,000 clones listed, 55% to 75% are singletons. The specimen comprised CD4+ T cells sorted from blood, sampled at week 24, from a patient treated with tofacitinib. These receptors were obtained from a human donor with alopecia areata.

This chain connects TRBV29-1 to TRBJ1-2; 8 bases align to TRBD1. The trim removed 4 bases at V and 8 bases at J, leaving 9 bases unmatched. The CDR3 is made up of 13 amino acids. Germline CDR1 is SQVTM and CDR2 is ANQGSEA. Written as DNA, the CDR3 is TGCAGCGTTGTGGTGCAGGGGGCCGGAGGCTACACCTTC. Its translation: CSVVVQGAGGYTF.

The genes are TRBV2 and TRBJ2-6; D may be TRBD2 (6 bases). V dropped 10 bases and J dropped 2 bases, with 15 bases sitting between them. The CDR3 contains 15 residues. Germline-derived CDR1 and CDR2 are SNHLY and FYNNEI. The CDR3: CATGAGNTGANVLTF. CDR3 DNA sequence: TGTGCCACCGGGGCGGGGAACACTGGGGCCAACGTCCTGACTTTC.

This clone appeared a few times. V is TRBV11-2 and J is TRBJ2-5, with D possibly matching TRBD2 (6 bases). V was cut by 4 bases and J by 14 bases, with 14 bases left in between. CDR1 and CDR2 (germline): SGHAT, FQNNGV. CDR3 size: 11 residues. In nucleotides, the CDR3 is TGTGCCAGCAGCTGGGGGGACTCGCACTACTTC. This sequence encodes CASSWGDSHYF.

This chain joins TRBV30 and TRBJ2-7, with no clear D. The CDR3 extends over 12 amino acids. Germline values: CDR1 GTSNPN, CDR2 SVGIG (reference sequence). Trimming stripped 0 bases from V and 6 bases from J, with 9 bases between. CDR3 sequence: CAWSVAHPEQYF. In DNA, the CDR3 is TGTGCCTGGAGTGTAGCCCATCCCGAGCAGTACTTC.